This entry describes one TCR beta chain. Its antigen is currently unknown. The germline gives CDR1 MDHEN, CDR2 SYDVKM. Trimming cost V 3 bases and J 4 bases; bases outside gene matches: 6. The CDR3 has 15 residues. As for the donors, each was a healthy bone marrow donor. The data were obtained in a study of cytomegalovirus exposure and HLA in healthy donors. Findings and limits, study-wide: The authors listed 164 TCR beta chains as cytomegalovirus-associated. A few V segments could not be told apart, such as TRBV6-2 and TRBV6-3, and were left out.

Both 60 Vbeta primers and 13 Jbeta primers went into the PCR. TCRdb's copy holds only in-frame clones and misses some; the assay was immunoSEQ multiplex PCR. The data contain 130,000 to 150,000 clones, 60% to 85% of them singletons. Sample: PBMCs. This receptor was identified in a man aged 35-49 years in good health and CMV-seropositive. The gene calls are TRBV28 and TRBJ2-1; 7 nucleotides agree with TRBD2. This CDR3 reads CASSLGGTIYNEQFF. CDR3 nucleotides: TGTGCCAGCAGTTTGGGGGGGACCATATACAATGAGCAGTTCTTC. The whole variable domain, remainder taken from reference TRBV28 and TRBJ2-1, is DVKVTQSSRYLVKRTGEKVFLECVQDMDHENMFWYRQDPGLGLRLIYFSYDVKMKEKGDIPEGYSVSREKKERFSLILESASTNQTSMYLCASSLGGTIYNEQFFGPGTRLTVL.